The present T cell receptor (beta chain) was sequenced within a study of cytomegalovirus exposure and HLA in healthy donors. Details on this clone: No antigen is known for it.

Amplification used 60 Vbeta primers and 13 Jbeta primers. The table came from immunoSEQ multiplex PCR; TCRdb's copy has only in-frame clones and leaves some out. The table lists 70,000 to 95,000 clones, around 81% of them singletons. Study results and caveats: The authors later found TCR association rates varying by HLA locus, with DRB1 most and HLA-C fewest.

Sequenced material: PBMCs. The sequence came from a male donor in good health and CMV-seronegative.

CDR3 nucleotide sequence: TGTGCCAGCAGCGTAGATCTCTGGACAGCCTACTCCTACGAGCAGTACTTC. Protein product: CASSVDLWTAYSYEQYF. This chain uses TRBV9 with TRBJ2-7; possible D gene TRBD1, 6 bases. Trimming cost V 0 bases and J 0 bases, with 16 bases left between them. In germline, CDR1 is SGDLS, CDR2 YYNGEE. The CDR3 has 17 residues.